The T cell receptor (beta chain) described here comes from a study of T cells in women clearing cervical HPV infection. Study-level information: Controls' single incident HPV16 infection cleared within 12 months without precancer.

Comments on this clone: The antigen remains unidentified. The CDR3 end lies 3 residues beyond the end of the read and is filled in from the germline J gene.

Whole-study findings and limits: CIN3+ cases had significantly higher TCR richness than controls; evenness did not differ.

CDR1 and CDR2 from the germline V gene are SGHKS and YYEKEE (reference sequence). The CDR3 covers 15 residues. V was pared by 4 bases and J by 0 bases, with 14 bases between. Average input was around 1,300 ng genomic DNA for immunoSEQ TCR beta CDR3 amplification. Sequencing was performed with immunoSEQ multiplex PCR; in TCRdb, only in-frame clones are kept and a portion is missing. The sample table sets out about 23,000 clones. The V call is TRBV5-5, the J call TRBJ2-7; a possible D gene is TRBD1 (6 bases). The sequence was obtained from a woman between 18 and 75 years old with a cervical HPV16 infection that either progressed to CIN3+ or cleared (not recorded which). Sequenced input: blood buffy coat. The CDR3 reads CASSPAPDSSYEQYF. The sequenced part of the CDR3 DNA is TGTGCCAGCAGCCCCGCCCCGGACAGCTCCTACGAG.